The clone carrying this T cell receptor (beta chain) was picked up many times. This specimen belongs to a study of human T cells and chemical hapten exposure. About the research overall: Patients had diphenylcyclopropenone applied to the scalp weekly throughout the approximately 24-week study.

Time point defined: pre-sensitization, week 0. Treatment meaning: therapeutic diphenylcyclopropenone sensitization with weekly scalp DPC. CDR1 and CDR2 from the germline V gene are SGHVS and FNYEAQ. The CDR3 loop spans 18 amino acids. V lost 4 bases, J lost 0 bases, and 11 bases stayed unmatched. One entry per CDR3 protein results from TCRdb running MiXCR on the RACE reads. The sample consists of some 51,000 distinct CDR3 sequences, approximately 9.8% of them appearing once. V and J are TRBV7-6 and TRBJ2-2; 7 nucleotides agree with TRBD2. The sequence derives from a woman aged 40 to 49 with alopecia areata. Some clones in this sample may be carry-over from other donors' samples. Sequences were derived from whole blood, sampled in connection with sensitization to the hapten diphenylcyclopropenone (DPC). As DNA, the CDR3 is TGTGCCAGCAGCTCCAGCGGGGCCGAAATCGCGAACACCGGGGAGCTGTTTTTT. Translated, it gives CASSSSGAEIANTGELFF.